The next 3 T cell receptor beta chains were all read from a single sample in a study of human thymus T cells. Profiling relied on immunoSEQ multiplex PCR, and the TCRdb table lists in-frame clones only, not all of them. The sample has 45,000 to 50,000 clones, over 90% seen once. Source material: blood. Receptor source: a girl in the first two years of life with a congenital heart defect but otherwise immunologically healthy.

The chain joins TRBV28 to TRBJ1-2, with TRBD1 identical over 8 bases. Germline loops: CDR1 MDHEN, CDR2 SYDVKM. Trimming at V came to 6 bases and at J to 3 bases, leaving 9 bases not matched to a gene. This CDR3 comprises 15 residues. The CDR3: CASSPSGQGHYGYTF. The CDR3 DNA follows: TGTGCCAGCAGCCCTTCTGGACAGGGCCACTATGGCTACACCTTC.

The rearrangement links TRBV5-1 to TRBJ2-1; 9 bases agree with TRBD2. Germline values: CDR1 SGHRS, CDR2 YFSETQ. The CDR3 consists of 11 residues. V dropped 4 bases and J dropped 12; count of bases not matched to a gene: 2. The chain's CDR3 is CASSISGGQFF. The CDR3 DNA reads as TGCGCCAGCAGCATTAGCGGGGGGCAGTTCTTC.

This clone was seen just once. CDR3 sequence (DNA): TGTGCCAGCAGCTCGCGTGGGGCGCGAGGGGAGACCCAGTACTTC. Translation: CASSSRGARGETQYF. The chain uses TRBV7-6 and TRBJ2-5, with D perhaps given as TRBD1 or TRBD2 (5 bases each). The CDR3 consists of 15 residues. CDR1 SGHVS and CDR2 FNYEAQ come from the germline V gene. Trimming took 4 bases from V and 5 from J, leaving 17 bases between them.